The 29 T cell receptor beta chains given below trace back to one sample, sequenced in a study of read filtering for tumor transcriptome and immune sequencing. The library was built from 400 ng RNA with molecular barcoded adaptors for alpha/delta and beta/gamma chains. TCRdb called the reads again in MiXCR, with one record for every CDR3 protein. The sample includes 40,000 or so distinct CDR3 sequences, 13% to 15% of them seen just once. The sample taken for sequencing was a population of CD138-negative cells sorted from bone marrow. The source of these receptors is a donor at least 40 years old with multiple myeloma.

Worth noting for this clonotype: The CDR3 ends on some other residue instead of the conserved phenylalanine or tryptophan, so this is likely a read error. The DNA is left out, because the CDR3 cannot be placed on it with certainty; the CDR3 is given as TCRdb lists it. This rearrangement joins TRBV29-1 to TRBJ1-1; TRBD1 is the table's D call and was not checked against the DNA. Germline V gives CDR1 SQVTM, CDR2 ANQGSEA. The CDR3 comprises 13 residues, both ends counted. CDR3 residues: CSVADRVDTEALL.

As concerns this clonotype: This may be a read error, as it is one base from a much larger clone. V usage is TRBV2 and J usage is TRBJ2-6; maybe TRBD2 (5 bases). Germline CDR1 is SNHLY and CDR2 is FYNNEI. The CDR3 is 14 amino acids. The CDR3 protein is CAGSRHREANVLTF. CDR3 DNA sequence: TGTGCCGGCAGCCGCCACCGGGAGGCCAACGTCCTGACTTTC.

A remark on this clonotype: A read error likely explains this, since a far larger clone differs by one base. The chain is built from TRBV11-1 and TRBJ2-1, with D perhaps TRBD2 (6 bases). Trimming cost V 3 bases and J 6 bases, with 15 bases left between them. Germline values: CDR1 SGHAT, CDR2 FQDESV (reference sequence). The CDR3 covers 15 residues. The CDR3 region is CASSFSGALGNEQFF. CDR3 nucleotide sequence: TGTGCCAGCAGCTTCTCGGGAGCCCTGGGCAATGAGCAGTTCTTC.

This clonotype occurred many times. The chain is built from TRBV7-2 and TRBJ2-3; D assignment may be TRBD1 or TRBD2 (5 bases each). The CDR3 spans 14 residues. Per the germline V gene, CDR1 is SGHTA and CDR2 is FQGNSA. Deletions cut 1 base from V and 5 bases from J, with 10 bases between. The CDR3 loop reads CASSLGDPIDTQYF. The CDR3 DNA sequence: TGTGCCAGCAGCTTAGGGGACCCGATAGATACGCAGTATTTT.

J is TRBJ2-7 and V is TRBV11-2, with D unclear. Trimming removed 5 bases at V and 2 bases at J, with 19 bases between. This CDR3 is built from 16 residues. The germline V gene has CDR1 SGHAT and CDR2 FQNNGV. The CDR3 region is CASSPTGWARTYEQYF. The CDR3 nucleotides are TGTGCCAGCAGCCCTACTGGGTGGGCACGGACCTACGAGCAGTACTTC.

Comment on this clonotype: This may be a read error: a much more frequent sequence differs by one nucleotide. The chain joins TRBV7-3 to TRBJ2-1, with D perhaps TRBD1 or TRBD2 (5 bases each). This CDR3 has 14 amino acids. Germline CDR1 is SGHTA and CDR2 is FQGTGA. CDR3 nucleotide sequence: TGTGCCAGCAGCCAGGGACCGAACGCTAATGAGAAGTTCTTC. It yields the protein CASSQGPNANEKFF.

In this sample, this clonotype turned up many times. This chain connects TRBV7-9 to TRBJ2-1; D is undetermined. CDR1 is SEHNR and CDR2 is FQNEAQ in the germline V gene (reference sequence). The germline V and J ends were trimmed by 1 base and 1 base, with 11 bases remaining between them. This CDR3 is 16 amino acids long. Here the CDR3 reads CASSLGASVSYNEQFF. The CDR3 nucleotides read TGTGCCAGCAGCTTAGGGGCATCCGTATCCTACAATGAGCAGTTCTTC.

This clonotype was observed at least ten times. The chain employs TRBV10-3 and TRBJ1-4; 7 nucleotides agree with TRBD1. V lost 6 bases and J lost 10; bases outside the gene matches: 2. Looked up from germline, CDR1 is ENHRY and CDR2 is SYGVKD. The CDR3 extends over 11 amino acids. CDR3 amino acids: CAISQGGKLFF. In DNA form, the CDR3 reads TGTGCCATCAGCCAGGGGGGAAAACTGTTTTTT.

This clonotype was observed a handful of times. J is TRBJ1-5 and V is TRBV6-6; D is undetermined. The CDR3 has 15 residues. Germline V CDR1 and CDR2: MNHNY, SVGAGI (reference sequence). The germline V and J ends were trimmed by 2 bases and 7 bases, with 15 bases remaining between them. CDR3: CASSYVGIGEQPQHF. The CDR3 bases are TGTGCCAGCAGTTACGTCGGGATTGGGGAGCAGCCCCAGCATTTT.

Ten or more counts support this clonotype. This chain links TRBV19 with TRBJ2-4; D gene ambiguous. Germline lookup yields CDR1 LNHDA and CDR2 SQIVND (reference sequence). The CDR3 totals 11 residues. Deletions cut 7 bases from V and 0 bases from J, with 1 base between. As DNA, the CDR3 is TGTGCCAGTAAAGCCAAAAACATTCAGTACTTC. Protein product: CASKAKNIQYF.

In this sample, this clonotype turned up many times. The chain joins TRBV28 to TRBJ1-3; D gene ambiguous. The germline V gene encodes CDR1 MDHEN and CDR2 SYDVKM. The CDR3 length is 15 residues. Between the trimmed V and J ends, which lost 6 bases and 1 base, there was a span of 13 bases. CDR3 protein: CASSSYMESGNTIYF. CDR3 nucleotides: TGTGCCAGCAGCTCTTACATGGAGTCTGGAAACACCATATATTTT. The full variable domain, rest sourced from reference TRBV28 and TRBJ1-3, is DVKVTQSSRYLVKRTGEKVFLECVQDMDHENMFWYRQDPGLGLRLIYFSYDVKMKEKGDIPEGYSVSREKKERFSLILESASTNQTSMYLCASSSYMESGNTIYFGEGSWLTVV.

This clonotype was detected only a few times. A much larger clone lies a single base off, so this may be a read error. The CDR3 protein is CSGLDSVNSPRHF. For the CDR3, the DNA is TGCAGTGGGTTGGACAGTGTTAATTCACCCCGCCACTTT. The chain recombines TRBV20-1 with TRBJ1-6; D is possibly TRBD1 (6 bases). CDR1 is DFQATT, CDR2 SNEGSKA, per germline (reference sequence). The CDR3 has 13 amino acids.

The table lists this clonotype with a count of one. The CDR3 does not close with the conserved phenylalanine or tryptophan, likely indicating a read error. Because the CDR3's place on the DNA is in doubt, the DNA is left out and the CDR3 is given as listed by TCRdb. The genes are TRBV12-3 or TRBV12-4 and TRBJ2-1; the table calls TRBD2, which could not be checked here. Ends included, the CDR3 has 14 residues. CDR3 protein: CASSTREGYNEQLC.

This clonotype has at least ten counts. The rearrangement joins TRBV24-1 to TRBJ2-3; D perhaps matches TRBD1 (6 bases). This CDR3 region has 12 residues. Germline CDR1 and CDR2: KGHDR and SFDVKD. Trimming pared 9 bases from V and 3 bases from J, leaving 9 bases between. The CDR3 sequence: CATAGVTDTQYF. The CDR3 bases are TGTGCCACCGCAGGGGTTACAGATACGCAGTATTTT.

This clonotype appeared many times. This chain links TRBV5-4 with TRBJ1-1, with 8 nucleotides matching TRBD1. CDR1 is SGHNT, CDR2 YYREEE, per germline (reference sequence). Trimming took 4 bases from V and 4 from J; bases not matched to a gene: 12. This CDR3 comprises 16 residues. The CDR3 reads CASSPRSTGASTEAFF. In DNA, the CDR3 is TGTGCCAGCAGCCCCCGTTCGACAGGGGCGAGCACTGAAGCTTTCTTT.

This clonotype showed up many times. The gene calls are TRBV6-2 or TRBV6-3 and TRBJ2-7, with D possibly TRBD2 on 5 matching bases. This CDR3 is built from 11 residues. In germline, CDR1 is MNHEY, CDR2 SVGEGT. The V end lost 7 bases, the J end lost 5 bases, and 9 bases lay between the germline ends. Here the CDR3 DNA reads TGTGCCAGCACCGAGAGGGACGAGCAGTACTTC. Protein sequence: CASTERDEQYF.

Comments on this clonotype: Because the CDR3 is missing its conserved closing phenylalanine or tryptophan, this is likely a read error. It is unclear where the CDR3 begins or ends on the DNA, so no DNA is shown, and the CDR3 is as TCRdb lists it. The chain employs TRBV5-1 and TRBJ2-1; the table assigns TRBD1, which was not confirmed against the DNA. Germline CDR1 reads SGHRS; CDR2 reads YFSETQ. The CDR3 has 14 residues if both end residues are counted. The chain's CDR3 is CASSLRGADNEQSS.

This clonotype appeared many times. The CDR3 DNA reads TGCACCAGCAGCCAAGGGGACAGCAAATACAATGAGCAGTTCTTC. It encodes CTSSQGDSKYNEQFF. The chain recombines TRBV1 with TRBJ2-1; the D segment call TRBD1 is taken from the table without a DNA check. TRBV1 is a listed pseudogene. The CDR3 contains 15 residues.

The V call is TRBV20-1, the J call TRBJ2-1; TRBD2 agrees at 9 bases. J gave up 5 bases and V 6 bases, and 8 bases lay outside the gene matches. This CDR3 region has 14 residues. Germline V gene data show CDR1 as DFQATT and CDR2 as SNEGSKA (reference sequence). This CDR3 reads CSAGPGLAHNEQFF. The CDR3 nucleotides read TGCAGTGCCGGACCGGGACTAGCACACAATGAGCAGTTCTTC.

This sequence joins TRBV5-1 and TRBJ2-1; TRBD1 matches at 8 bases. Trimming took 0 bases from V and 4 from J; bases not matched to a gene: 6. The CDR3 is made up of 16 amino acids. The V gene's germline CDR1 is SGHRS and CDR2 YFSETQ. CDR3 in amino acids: CASSLAAGGEYNEQFF. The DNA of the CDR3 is TGCGCCAGCAGCTTGGCCGCAGGGGGCGAATACAATGAGCAGTTCTTC.

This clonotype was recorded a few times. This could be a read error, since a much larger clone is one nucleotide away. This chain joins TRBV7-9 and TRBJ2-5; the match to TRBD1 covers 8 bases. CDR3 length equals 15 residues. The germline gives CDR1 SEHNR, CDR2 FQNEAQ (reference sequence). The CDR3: CASSLGDRYQESQYF. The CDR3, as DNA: TGTGCCAGCAGCTTAGGGGACAGGTACCAAGAGTCCCAGTACTTC.

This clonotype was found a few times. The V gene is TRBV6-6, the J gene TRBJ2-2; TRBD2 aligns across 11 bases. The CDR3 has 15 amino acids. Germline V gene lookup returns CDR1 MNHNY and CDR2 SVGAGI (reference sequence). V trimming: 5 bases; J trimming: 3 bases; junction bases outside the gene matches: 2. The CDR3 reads CASSKLAGDTGELFF. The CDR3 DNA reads TGTGCCAGCAGTAAACTAGCGGGGGACACCGGGGAGCTGTTTTTT.

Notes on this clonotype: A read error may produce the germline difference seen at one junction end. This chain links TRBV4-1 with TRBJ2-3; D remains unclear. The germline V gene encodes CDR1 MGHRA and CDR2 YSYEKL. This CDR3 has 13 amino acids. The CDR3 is CASSREMADTRYF. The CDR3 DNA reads TGCGCCAGCAGCCGTGAAATGGCAGATACGCGGTATTTT.

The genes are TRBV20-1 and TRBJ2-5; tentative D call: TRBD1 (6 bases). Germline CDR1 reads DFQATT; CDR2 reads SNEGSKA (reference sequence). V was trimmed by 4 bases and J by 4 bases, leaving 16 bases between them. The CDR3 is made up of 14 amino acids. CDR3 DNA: TGCAGTGCTATTCGAGCAGGGGCGCTAGAGACCCAGTACTTC. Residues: CSAIRAGALETQYF.

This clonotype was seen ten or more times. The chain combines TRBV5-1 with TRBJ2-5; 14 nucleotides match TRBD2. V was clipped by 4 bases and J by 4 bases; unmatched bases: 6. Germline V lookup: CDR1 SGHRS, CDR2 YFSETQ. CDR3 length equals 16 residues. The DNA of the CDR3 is TGCGCCAGCAGCCAAGGGACTAGCGGGGGCGCAGAGACCCAGTACTTC. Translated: CASSQGTSGGAETQYF.

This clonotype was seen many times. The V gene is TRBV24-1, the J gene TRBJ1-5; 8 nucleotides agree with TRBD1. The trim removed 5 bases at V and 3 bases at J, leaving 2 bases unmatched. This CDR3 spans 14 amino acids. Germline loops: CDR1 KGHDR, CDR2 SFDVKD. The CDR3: CATSATGDNQPQHF. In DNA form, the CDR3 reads TGTGCCACCAGTGCGACAGGGGACAATCAGCCCCAGCATTTT.

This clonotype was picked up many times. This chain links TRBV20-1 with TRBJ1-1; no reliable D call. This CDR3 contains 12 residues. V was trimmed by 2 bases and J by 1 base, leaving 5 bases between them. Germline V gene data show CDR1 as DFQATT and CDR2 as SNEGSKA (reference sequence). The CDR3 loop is CSARRQNTEAFF. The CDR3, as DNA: TGCAGTGCTAGACGGCAGAACACTGAAGCTTTCTTT.

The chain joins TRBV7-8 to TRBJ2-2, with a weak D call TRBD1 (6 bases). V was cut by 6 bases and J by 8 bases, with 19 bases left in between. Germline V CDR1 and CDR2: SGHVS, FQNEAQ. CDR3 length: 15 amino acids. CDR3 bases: TGTGCCAGCAGACAAAGGGGGATATTCGGAGGGGAGCTGTTTTTT. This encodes CASRQRGIFGGELFF.

CDR3 in amino acids: CSATGLSNQPQHF. The CDR3 nucleotides read TGCAGTGCGACGGGACTTAGCAATCAGCCCCAGCATTTT. The rearrangement joins TRBV20-1 to TRBJ1-5, with a tentative D call TRBD1 (5 bases). CDR1 is DFQATT and CDR2 is SNEGSKA in the germline V gene (reference sequence). Deletions cut 6 bases from V and 0 bases from J, with 9 bases between. The CDR3 contains 13 residues.